Sequencing of this T cell receptor beta chain was carried out in a study of high-grade serous ovarian cancer treatment subgroups. Study-level background: Each sample yielded on average approximately 7,500 unique TCR beta rearrangements from about 15,000 reads.

There are 13 residues in the CDR3. Germline values: CDR1 SGHNT, CDR2 YENEEA. Trimming cost V 3 bases and J 5 bases, with 10 bases left between them. For this clone: What it binds is unknown.

The data were produced by immunoSEQ multiplex PCR, yet TCRdb's version contains in-frame clones alone and is incomplete. Of about 28,000 clones listed, 84% were seen once; the top ten hold roughly 2%. Tumor samples were taken before definitive surgery or chemotherapy. Study-wide results and limits: Repertoire analysis covered CDR3 alone, not CDR1 or CDR2. Same-patient tumor repertoires overlapped at about 0.11 to 0.85; different patients barely overlapped.

This chain uses TRBV11-3 with TRBJ2-5; no firm D call. Sequencing input: tumor tissue. The clonotype comes from a human donor with high-grade serous ovarian cancer. CDR3 sequence: CASSFGLGETQYF. Written as DNA, the CDR3 is TGTGCCAGCAGCTTTGGGTTGGGGGAGACCCAGTACTTC.